This T cell receptor (beta chain) was sequenced during a study of blood T cell repertoires in COVID-19. Study background: Samples taken during acute and convalescent COVID-19 were collected in the United States, Italy and Spain.

Deletions cut 2 bases from V and 1 base from J, with 12 bases between. Germline CDR1 and CDR2: SNHLY and FYNNEI. The CDR3 runs to 16 residues. Participant ages covered 18 to 89 years across about 22 US areas. Grouping used clinical history reported by participants in a survey and questionnaire. Per the authors' pipeline: Estimation of nucleated cell counts was performed using reference gene primer amplification. Repertoires were generated with immunoSEQ multiplex PCR, while TCRdb's copy carries only in-frame clones and drops some. D and trimming were read from the DNA, whereas the V and J calls and clone size are those reported in that table. The data show about 210,000 clones, 70% to 90% seen once.

The sample comprised PBMCs or T cells enriched from blood (not recorded which). This receptor was identified in a man aged 30 to 45 with acute COVID-19. J is TRBJ1-3 and V is TRBV2; D unresolved. The CDR3 loop is CASSESRSISGNTIYF. Here the CDR3 DNA reads TGTGCCAGCAGTGAATCCCGTAGTATTTCTGGAAACACCATATATTTT.